The next 17 T cell receptor beta chains were all read from a single sample in a study of T cells in localized non-small cell lung cancer. Clones were sequenced by immunoSEQ multiplex PCR, and TCRdb holds only the in-frame ones, with some missing. The sample consists of 45,000 to 55,000 clones, 86% of them appearing once. The material sequenced was peripheral blood, taken before any cancer treatment. These TCRs come from a male donor aged 60 or older with stage III squamous cell lung carcinoma.

The CDR3 nucleotides are TGTGCCAGCAGCTTATCCGGGACTAGCGGTTTCTACGAGCAGTACTTC. This translates into CASSLSGTSGFYEQYF. The chain has TRBV11-2 and TRBJ2-7, with 11 bases that match TRBD2. The CDR3 consists of 16 residues. Per germline, CDR1 SGHAT and CDR2 FQNNGV. Germline trimming cut 2 bases from V and 3 bases from J; bases unmatched to any gene: 6.

CDR3 loop: CASSGVQGISGNTIYF. The CDR3 DNA follows: TGTGCCAGCAGTGGAGTACAGGGGATTTCAGGAAACACCATATATTTT. V is TRBV6-1 and J is TRBJ1-3; 7 nucleotides agree with TRBD1. The CDR3 loop spans 16 amino acids. CDR1 and CDR2 from the germline V gene are MNHNS and SASEGT. Germline trimming cut 4 bases from V and 4 bases from J; bases unmatched to any gene: 10.

V usage is TRBV5-4 and J usage is TRBJ2-5, with D possibly TRBD1 on 6 matching bases. The CDR3 totals 13 residues. CDR1 SGHNT and CDR2 YYREEE come from the germline V gene (reference sequence). Between the trimmed V and J ends, which lost 6 bases and 3 bases, there was a span of 12 bases. The CDR3 sequence is CASNPQGKETQYF. The CDR3 DNA reads TGTGCCAGCAACCCCCAGGGGAAAGAGACCCAGTACTTC.

The chain couples TRBV5-5 to TRBJ1-3, with D unclear. There are 13 residues in the CDR3. Germline values: CDR1 SGHKS, CDR2 YYEKEE (reference sequence). The V gene lost 3 bases and the J gene lost 4 bases, with 8 bases spanning the gap. The CDR3 protein is CASSSLVGNTIYF. In DNA, the CDR3 is TGTGCCAGCAGCTCCCTTGTAGGAAACACCATATATTTT.

In its sample, this clone was seen once. This chain joins TRBV6-5 and TRBJ2-2; possible D gene TRBD2, 6 bases. V lost 7 bases and J 5 bases, leaving 11 bases between the germline ends. CDR1 is MNHEY and CDR2 is SVGAGI in the germline V gene. The CDR3 runs 13 residues. This CDR3 reads CASNARGTGELFF. CDR3 nucleotides: TGTGCCAGCAATGCCCGGGGGACCGGGGAGCTGTTTTTT.

The chain has TRBV29-1 and TRBJ1-1; D remains ambiguous. Looked up from germline, CDR1 is SQVTM and CDR2 is ANQGSEA. V lost 4 bases, J lost 0 bases, and 9 bases lay in between. This CDR3 is built from 13 residues. The DNA for the CDR3 is TGCAGCGTTGGGAAGGCTTTGAACACTGAAGCTTTCTTT. It yields the protein CSVGKALNTEAFF.

The chain joins TRBV10-3 to TRBJ1-1; tentative D call: TRBD1 (6 bases). Trimming removed 10 bases at V and 4 bases at J, with 19 bases between. Germline CDR1 and CDR2: ENHRY and SYGVKD. The CDR3 is 14 residues long. The CDR3 DNA follows: TGTGCCACTCGGGACGGGGGGGCCCCCACTGAAGCTTTCTTT. It translates to CATRDGGAPTEAFF.

The chain combines TRBV10-3 with TRBJ1-2, with 9 bases lining up with TRBD1. Per germline, CDR1 ENHRY and CDR2 SYGVKD. The CDR3 runs 15 residues. V shed 6 bases, J shed 6 bases, and the junction held 11 bases outside the gene matches. The CDR3 coding sequence is TGTGCCATCAGGGGGGGACAGGGAAAAGTAGATGGCTACACCTTC. Its protein is CAIRGGQGKVDGYTF.

The sample holds one count of this clone. This chain joins TRBV7-8 and TRBJ1-5; TRBD1 is a possible D gene (5 bases). Germline V gene data show CDR1 as SGHVS and CDR2 as FQNEAQ. V was trimmed by 0 bases and J by 1 base, leaving 16 bases between them. There are 18 residues in the CDR3. Here the CDR3 reads CASSLAWTGQGSNQPQHF. CDR3 in DNA: TGTGCCAGCAGCTTAGCGTGGACGGGGCAGGGAAGCAATCAGCCCCAGCATTTT.

A few counts support this clone. The chain recombines TRBV19 with TRBJ1-5, with D possibly being TRBD1 (5 bases). The CDR3 has 12 amino acids. V was trimmed by 5 bases and J by 7 bases, leaving 9 bases between them. Looked up from germline, CDR1 is LNHDA and CDR2 is SQIVND (reference sequence). The CDR3 is CASSRQYQPQHF. In nucleotides, the CDR3 is TGTGCCAGTAGTCGACAGTACCAGCCCCAGCATTTT. Looking up the rest from reference TRBV19 and TRBJ1-5 gives the full variable domain: DGGITQSPKYLFRKEGQNVTLSCEQNLNHDAMYWYRQDPGQGLRLIYYSQIVNDFQKGDIAEGYSVSREKKESFPLTVTSAQKNPTAFYLCASSRQYQPQHFGDGTRLSIL.

The rearrangement uses TRBV30 and TRBJ1-2; D unclear. The CDR3 runs to 12 residues. From germline, CDR1 is GTSNPN and CDR2 SVGIG (reference sequence). V lost 7 bases and J 4 bases, leaving 13 bases between the germline ends. CDR3: CASGVSSYGYTF. The CDR3 nucleotides are TGTGCCTCCGGAGTCTCGAGCTATGGCTACACCTTC.

The V call is TRBV27, the J call TRBJ2-1; a weak D match, TRBD2 (5 bases). Germline CDR1 is MNHEY and CDR2 is SMNVEV (reference sequence). This CDR3 region has 14 residues. Trimming stripped 4 bases from V and 2 bases from J, with 9 bases between. The CDR3 reads CASSSGIPYNEQFF. As DNA, the CDR3 is TGTGCCAGCAGTTCGGGAATCCCCTACAATGAGCAGTTCTTC.

In its sample, this clone was seen once. This sequence joins TRBV5-1 and TRBJ1-1; TRBD1 matches 7 bases. The CDR3 has 16 residues. Germline CDR1 is SGHRS and CDR2 is YFSETQ. V lost 2 bases, J lost 1 base, and 8 bases stayed unmatched. The CDR3 loop reads CASSFSVTGSNTEAFF. CDR3 coding DNA: TGCGCCAGCAGCTTCTCCGTGACAGGGTCGAACACTGAAGCTTTCTTT. Based on the CDR3 plus reference TRBV5-1 and TRBJ1-1, the full variable domain is KAGVTQTPRYLIKTRGQQVTLSCSPISGHRSVSWYQQTPGQGLQFLFEYFSETQRNKGNFPGRFSGRQFSNSRSEMNVSTLELGDSALYLCASSFSVTGSNTEAFFGQGTRLTVV.

The chain joins TRBV19 to TRBJ2-3; D ambiguous. Germline V CDR1 and CDR2: LNHDA, SQIVND (reference sequence). The CDR3 contains 14 residues. Trimming took off 10 bases at V and 2 bases at J, with 16 bases between the two ends. The CDR3 coding sequence is TGTGCCATCGGTACCGCCCCGCCCACAGATACGCAGTATTTT. Encoded protein: CAIGTAPPTDTQYF.

This clone was seen a handful of times. The rearrangement links TRBV5-4 to TRBJ1-2; D may be TRBD1 (6 bases). Looked up from germline, CDR1 is SGHNT and CDR2 is YYREEE (reference sequence). The CDR3 consists of 13 residues. V lost 4 bases to trimming and J lost 8 bases, with 15 bases between them. The CDR3 DNA is TGTGCCAGCAGCGTACAGGGTGTTAAGGGCTACACCTTC. This gives the protein CASSVQGVKGYTF.

The gene calls are TRBV27 and TRBJ1-3; D is ambiguous. CDR3 length: 15 amino acids. V was clipped by 2 bases and J by 0 bases, with 8 bases between them. Germline V CDR1 and CDR2: MNHEY, SMNVEV (reference sequence). In DNA form, the CDR3 reads TGTGCCAGCAGTTTAAACGGAGACTCTGGAAACACCATATATTTT. Translating it yields CASSLNGDSGNTIYF.

The genes are TRBV4-2 and TRBJ1-4, with a weak D call TRBD1 (5 bases). Germline lookup yields CDR1 LGHNA and CDR2 YNFKEQ. CDR3 size: 15 residues. V lost 4 bases and J 8 bases, leaving 17 bases between the germline ends. CDR3 DNA: TGTGCCAGCAGCCTGAGTCAGGAGGGGTACGAAAAACTGTTTTTT. Encoded protein: CASSLSQEGYEKLFF.